This TCR beta chain was observed in a study of T cells in Graves' hyperthyroidism and ophthalmopathy. The CDR3 spans 13 residues. Trimming took 3 bases from V and 3 from J, leaving 12 bases between them. Germline V gene data show CDR1 as DFQATT and CDR2 as SNEGSKA (reference sequence). RNA transcripts served as the template for amplifying TCR beta CDR3 regions. The TCR CDR3 was amplified in a first-round RT-PCR using the HTBI primer set. From the multiplex PCR reads, TCRdb called clonotypes with MiXCR, one entry per CDR3 protein. The sample holds around 240,000 distinct CDR3 sequences, just over 14% seen once. This clonotype showed up many times.

Material: blood. This receptor was identified in a woman between 35 and 50 years old with Graves' hyperthyroidism that later progressed to Graves' ophthalmopathy. The chain combines TRBV20-1 with TRBJ2-7, with a weak D call TRBD1 (7 bases). The CDR3 DNA follows: TGCAGTGCTAGCGGAGGGACAGTCTACGAGCAGTACTTC. It is translated as CSASGGTVYEQYF.